The sequence of this TCR beta chain was determined in a study of cytomegalovirus exposure and HLA in healthy donors. Germline V CDR1 and CDR2: SGHTA, FQGNSA. The CDR3 is 15 residues long. V trimming: 3 bases; J trimming: 7 bases; junction bases outside the gene matches: 6. Concerning this clone: What it binds is not known.

Study findings and constraints: The study flagged roughly 150 TCR beta chains as cytomegalovirus-associated. High sensitivity and specificity were reportedly achieved when the classifier diagnosed cytomegalovirus status.

TCRdb's copy holds only in-frame clones and misses some; the assay was immunoSEQ multiplex PCR. The table has about 74,000 clones, 94% seen once. The J gene is TRBJ1-2, the V gene TRBV7-2; TRBD1 matches 12 bases. The TCR comes from a woman between 18 and 29 years old in good health and CMV-seropositive. The sample taken for sequencing was PBMCs. The CDR3 sequence: CASSFAGTGGGGYTF. The CDR3 bases are TGTGCCAGCAGCTTCGCCGGGACAGGGGGCGGTGGCTACACCTTC.